The 25 T cell receptor beta chains given below trace back to one sample, sequenced in a study of glioma-infiltrating T cells after dendritic cell vaccination. The data were produced by immunoSEQ multiplex PCR, yet TCRdb's version contains in-frame clones alone and is incomplete. Altogether around 96,000 clones are present, 79% being singletons, with the ten largest covering roughly 5.6%. The source was blood, collected before dendritic cell vaccination. These receptors were taken from a human donor with glioblastoma.

This chain joins TRBV28 and TRBJ2-3, with 12 bases matching TRBD1. Losses at the gene ends were 4 bases for V and 5 bases for J; bases not matched to a gene: 10. The length of the CDR3 is 17 residues. Germline assignment: CDR1 MDHEN and CDR2 SYDVKM. CDR3 sequence: CASSYETGTGGEDTQYF. CDR3 nucleotides: TGTGCCAGCAGTTACGAAACCGGGACAGGGGGCGAAGATACGCAGTATTTT.

The rearrangement links TRBV6-6 to TRBJ2-5; D gene ambiguous. Trimming stripped 3 bases from V and 1 base from J, with 9 bases between. CDR3 length: 14 residues. Germline V gives CDR1 MNHNY, CDR2 SVGAGI (reference sequence). CDR3 bases: TGTGCCAGCAGTTATGAGGCCGTCCAAGAGACCCAGTACTTC. Amino acid sequence: CASSYEAVQETQYF.

The chain links TRBV9 to TRBJ2-7, with D perhaps matching TRBD1 (5 bases). The V end was cut by 0 bases, the J end by 6 bases, with 10 bases between. The CDR3 has 13 residues. Per the germline V gene, CDR1 is SGDLS and CDR2 is YYNGEE. CDR3 DNA sequence: TGTGCCAGCAGCGTAGCCGGACACTCCGAGCAGTACTTC. Translation gives CASSVAGHSEQYF. Full variable domain (remainder filled in from reference TRBV9 and TRBJ2-7): DSGVTQTPKHLITATGQRVTLRCSPRSGDLSVYWYQQSLDQGLQFLIQYYNGEERAKGNILERFSAQQFPDLHSELNLSSLELGDSALYFCASSVAGHSEQYFGPGTRLTVT.

V and J are TRBV19 and TRBJ1-5, with D unresolved. From germline, CDR1 is LNHDA and CDR2 SQIVND (reference sequence). The length of the CDR3 is 12 residues. V lost 10 bases to trimming and J lost 0 bases, with 7 bases between them. The CDR3 DNA reads as TGTGCCATTCGGTCTAGCAATCAGCCCCAGCATTTT. Protein sequence: CAIRSSNQPQHF.

This clone came up once. In the same sample, other DNA sequences code for this CDR3. The chain recombines TRBV9 with TRBJ2-1, with 7 bases that match TRBD1. The germline V gene encodes CDR1 SGDLS and CDR2 YYNGEE. J was trimmed by 4 bases and V by 0 bases; bases with no gene match: 4. The CDR3 covers 15 residues. The DNA of the CDR3 is TGTGCCAGCAGCGTAGGGGCAGGGGGATACAATGAGCAGTTCTTC. Translation: CASSVGAGGYNEQFF.

This clone is a singleton in its sample. The rearrangement uses TRBV5-1 and TRBJ2-3; D is unclear. Germline V gene sequence: CDR1 SGHRS, CDR2 YFSETQ. CDR3 length: 14 amino acids. V dropped 0 bases and J dropped 2 bases, with 7 bases sitting between them. The CDR3: CASSLDSNTDTQYF. CDR3 bases: TGCGCCAGCAGCTTGGACTCGAACACAGATACGCAGTATTTT.

The genes are TRBV19 and TRBJ1-5; tentatively, D is TRBD1 (5 bases). V gave up 3 bases and J gave up 5 bases, with 11 bases separating them. Germline loops: CDR1 LNHDA, CDR2 SQIVND (reference sequence). The CDR3 extends over 14 amino acids. CDR3 sequence: CASSIGGPYQPQHF. The CDR3 bases are TGTGCCAGTAGTATCGGGGGACCCTATCAGCCCCAGCATTTT.

This chain uses TRBV19 with TRBJ2-3; 10 positions match TRBD2. Germline V lookup: CDR1 LNHDA, CDR2 SQIVND (reference sequence). J gave up 2 bases and V 4 bases, and 6 bases lay outside the gene matches. The CDR3 extends over 16 amino acids. In nucleotides, the CDR3 is TGTGCCAGTAGTACGCCACTAGCGGGATACACAGATACGCAGTATTTT. It encodes CASSTPLAGYTDTQYF.

Only one count was recorded for this clone. The rearrangement uses TRBV4-2 and TRBJ2-7, with TRBD1 matching over 8 bases. The V segment lost 2 bases and the J segment 0 bases; nucleotides outside the gene matches: 6. The CDR3 totals 16 residues. Germline V CDR1 and CDR2: LGHNA, YNFKEQ. The CDR3 region is CASSQPRTGNSYEQYF. The CDR3 DNA reads as TGTGCCAGCAGCCAACCTAGGACAGGGAACTCCTACGAGCAGTACTTC.

The V and J genes are TRBV6-6 and TRBJ2-1; D perhaps matches TRBD1 (5 bases). The CDR3 sequence is 14 residues long. Germline-derived CDR1 and CDR2 are MNHNY and SVGAGI (reference sequence). Trimming left V 7 bases short and J 5 bases short, with 15 bases between. This CDR3 reads CASIGAPEHNEQFF. Here the CDR3 DNA reads TGTGCCAGCATAGGGGCCCCCGAGCACAATGAGCAGTTCTTC.

This clone was observed a single time. The J gene is TRBJ2-7, the V gene TRBV11-3; 8 bases are a match to TRBD2. This CDR3 has 15 residues. CDR1 and CDR2 from the germline V gene are SGHNT and YENEEA. V shed 2 bases and J 4 bases; nucleotides not matched to a gene: 7. The CDR3 DNA follows: TGTGCCAGCAGCTTACGAGCGGGAGACGAGTACGAGCAGTACTTC. Amino acids: CASSLRAGDEYEQYF.

For the CDR3, the DNA is TGTGCCAGCAGTTTTAGGGGGTCCTATAATTCACCCCTCCACTTT. This codes for CASSFRGSYNSPLHF. The chain couples TRBV27 to TRBJ1-6; D might be TRBD1 (6 bases). Germline V gene data show CDR1 as MNHEY and CDR2 as SMNVEV (reference sequence). V was trimmed by 3 bases and J by 1 base, leaving 7 bases between them. The CDR3 is made up of 15 amino acids.

The CDR3 protein is CATSARTSGSPEQYF. The CDR3 DNA follows: TGTGCCACCAGCGCCCGGACTAGCGGGAGCCCCGAGCAGTACTTC. The chain has TRBV15 and TRBJ2-7; 13 positions agree with TRBD2. This CDR3 comprises 15 residues. CDR1 and CDR2 (germline): LNHNV, YYDKDF (reference sequence). V was pared by 5 bases and J by 6 bases, with 7 bases of the junction left unmatched.

The rearrangement joins TRBV30 to TRBJ1-2, with D perhaps TRBD1 (5 bases). Trimming removed 3 bases at V and 7 bases at J, with 15 bases between. This CDR3 spans 13 amino acids. Germline V CDR1 and CDR2: GTSNPN, SVGIG (reference sequence). CDR3 amino acids: CAWSPRRGSGYTF. In DNA, the CDR3 is TGTGCCTGGAGCCCGCGACGGGGGTCTGGCTACACCTTC.

This clone showed up just a few times. The CDR3 DNA sequence: TGTGCCAGTACATACGGACAGCCTAACTATGGCTACACCTTC. It specifies CASTYGQPNYGYTF. This sequence joins TRBV19 and TRBJ1-2; D is perhaps TRBD1 (6 bases). CDR3 size: 14 residues. The germline gives CDR1 LNHDA, CDR2 SQIVND (reference sequence). Trimming cost V 7 bases and J 0 bases, with 12 bases left between them. Full variable domain (rest looked up from reference TRBV19 and TRBJ1-2): DGGITQSPKYLFRKEGQNVTLSCEQNLNHDAMYWYRQDPGQGLRLIYYSQIVNDFQKGDIAEGYSVSREKKESFPLTVTSAQKNPTAFYLCASTYGQPNYGYTFGSGTRLTVV.

This chain links TRBV28 with TRBJ2-7; no definite D call. With 2 bases removed from V and 4 bases from J, the gap between germline ends came to 15 bases. This CDR3 comprises 15 residues. The germline CDR1 and CDR2 sequences are MDHEN and SYDVKM. This CDR3 is CASSLTRWPLYEQYF. CDR3 DNA: TGTGCCAGCAGTTTAACCCGCTGGCCCTTATACGAGCAGTACTTC.

The chain carries TRBV30 and TRBJ1-5, with D unclear. The germline V gene has CDR1 GTSNPN and CDR2 SVGIG (reference sequence). The CDR3 runs 13 residues. Trimming left V 2 bases short and J 6 bases short, with 11 bases between. The CDR3, as DNA: TGTGCCTGGAGTCTGCTGGAGGGTCAGCCCCAGCATTTT. The encoded protein is CAWSLLEGQPQHF.

This rearrangement joins TRBV4-1 to TRBJ1-2, with D possibly TRBD1 on 5 matching bases. The ends were cut back, 1 base at V and 4 bases at J, with 13 bases in the middle. The CDR3 is 15 amino acids. Germline-derived CDR1 and CDR2 are MGHRA and YSYEKL. This CDR3 is CASSQVQARGYGYTF. Written as DNA, the CDR3 is TGCGCCAGCAGCCAAGTACAGGCAAGGGGCTATGGCTACACCTTC.

This clone has a handful of counts. The chain uses TRBV5-1 and TRBJ1-2; D is ambiguous. Germline CDR1 is SGHRS and CDR2 is YFSETQ. Trimming stripped 0 bases from V and 3 bases from J, with 6 bases between. CDR3 length equals 13 residues. The chain's CDR3 is CASSLDGDYGYTF. The CDR3 nucleotides read TGCGCCAGCAGCTTGGACGGAGACTATGGCTACACCTTC.

This clone was recorded a few times. The chain combines TRBV7-9 with TRBJ2-6; no clear D gene. Germline V lookup: CDR1 SEHNR, CDR2 FQNEAQ (reference sequence). Trimming cost V 7 bases and J 2 bases, with 12 bases left between them. This CDR3 comprises 15 residues. The CDR3 DNA is TGTGCCAGCACCCGAGAGCAGGCTGGGGCCAACGTCCTGACTTTC. Translation: CASTREQAGANVLTF.

This clone was seen a single time. This rearrangement joins TRBV6-1 to TRBJ1-5, with D perhaps TRBD1 (5 bases). V was cut by 5 bases and J by 0 bases, with 11 bases left in between. The CDR3 consists of 15 residues. Germline loops: CDR1 MNHNS, CDR2 SASEGT. In DNA, the CDR3 is TGTGCCAGCAGTTGGGGCAGATCTAGCAATCAGCCCCAGCATTTT. Translation gives CASSWGRSSNQPQHF.

This clone was observed a single time. The chain joins TRBV19 to TRBJ2-1, with TRBD1 as a possible D gene (5 bases). Germline CDR1 LNHDA, CDR2 SQIVND (reference sequence). The CDR3 loop spans 12 amino acids. The ends were cut back, 6 bases at V and 10 bases at J, with 13 bases in the middle. CDR3 coding DNA: TGTGCCAGTAGCACCAGGGTTGGGGAGCAGTTCTTC. This gives the protein CASSTRVGEQFF.

Turning to this clone: Germline is not matched at one junction end, which may reflect a read error. This chain connects TRBV7-7 to TRBJ2-1, with D possibly matching TRBD2 (5 bases). Germline V lookup: CDR1 SSHAT, CDR2 FNYEAQ (reference sequence). There are 13 residues in the CDR3. The CDR3 is CASSVGEYNEQFF. The CDR3 coding sequence is TGTGCTAGCAGTGTCGGGGAGTACAATGAGCAGTTCTTC.

V usage is TRBV9 and J usage is TRBJ2-1; TRBD2 matches at 9 bases. After removal of 4 bases from V and 6 bases from J, the junction contained 11 bases not matched to a gene. Germline assignment: CDR1 SGDLS and CDR2 YYNGEE. The CDR3 extends over 16 amino acids. The chain's CDR3 is CASSLSGGATFNEQFF. The DNA for the CDR3 is TGTGCCAGCAGCCTTAGCGGGGGAGCGACCTTCAATGAGCAGTTCTTC. The full variable domain, completed using reference TRBV9 and TRBJ2-1, is DSGVTQTPKHLITATGQRVTLRCSPRSGDLSVYWYQQSLDQGLQFLIQYYNGEERAKGNILERFSAQQFPDLHSELNLSSLELGDSALYFCASSLSGGATFNEQFFGPGTRLTVL.

This chain uses TRBV2 with TRBJ2-7; 11 bases agree with TRBD2. Germline assignment: CDR1 SNHLY and CDR2 FYNNEI. CDR3 length: 16 amino acids. V trimming: 0 bases; J trimming: 5 bases; junction bases outside the gene matches: 6. The CDR3 is CASSEAQTSGRHEQYF. CDR3 DNA sequence: TGTGCCAGCAGTGAAGCACAAACTAGCGGGAGACACGAGCAGTACTTC.